The 4 T cell receptor beta chains given below trace back to one sample, sequenced in a study of T cell responses to AZD1222 COVID-19 vaccine. TCRdb's copy holds only in-frame clones and misses some; the assay was immunoSEQ multiplex PCR. Of around 85,000 clones detected, roughly 90% appear once; the ten largest clones hold about 1.3%. The sample here was peripheral blood, taken 28 days after the second AZD1222 dose. The receptor set was obtained from an adult who received the AZD1222 COVID-19 vaccine.

The V and J genes are TRBV10-3 and TRBJ2-1; D unclear. V gave up 3 bases and J gave up 4 bases, with 13 bases separating them. The CDR3 runs 15 residues. Germline-derived CDR1 and CDR2 are ENHRY and SYGVKD. CDR3 in DNA: TGTGCCATCAGTGACACGAAAAGGGCGTACAATGAGCAGTTCTTC. Translation: CAISDTKRAYNEQFF.

The V call is TRBV7-2, the J call TRBJ2-1; 10 bases map to TRBD1. CDR3 length: 15 amino acids. The V segment lost 1 base and the J segment 3 bases; nucleotides outside the gene matches: 0. The germline gives CDR1 SGHTA, CDR2 FQGNSA. The CDR3 DNA sequence: TGTGCCAGCAGCTTAGGGGACAGGGGCTACAATGAGCAGTTCTTC. The encoded protein is CASSLGDRGYNEQFF.

This clone is a singleton in its sample. The V gene is TRBV7-2, the J gene TRBJ2-5, with 9 positions matching TRBD2. The junction had 5 bases not matched to a gene; V was cut back by 4 bases and J by 5 bases. The CDR3 sequence is 14 residues long. Per germline, CDR1 SGHTA and CDR2 FQGNSA. The CDR3 sequence is CASSYTGLAETQYF. The CDR3, as DNA: TGTGCCAGCAGCTACACTGGACTAGCGGAGACCCAGTACTTC.

The chain combines TRBV6-5 with TRBJ1-1, with D uncertain. This CDR3 has 12 residues. Per the germline V gene, CDR1 is MNHEY and CDR2 is SVGAGI. Trimming removed 5 bases at V and 10 bases at J, with 14 bases between. The CDR3 is CASSSPGGGAFF. The DNA of the CDR3 is TGTGCCAGCAGTAGCCCCGGTGGAGGAGCTTTCTTT.